This entry is about one T cell receptor (beta chain). Extraction and reverse transcription of RNA yielded cDNA as the sequencing template. Sequencing used immunoSEQ multiplex PCR; TCRdb keeps in-frame clones, though not all of them. This sample has about 140,000 clones, with about three fifths found just once. These data come from a study of CD8+ T cells in alopecia areata. Germline loops: CDR1 MNHNY, CDR2 SVGAGI (reference sequence). J gave up 0 bases and V 6 bases, and 4 bases lay outside the gene matches. The CDR3 totals 15 residues. The chain uses TRBV6-6 and TRBJ2-4, with TRBD1 matching over 8 bases. This receptor was taken from a human donor in good health. The source material was CD4+ T cells sorted from blood. The CDR3, as DNA: TGTGCCAGCAGCGGACAGGGACTAGCCAAAAACATTCAGTACTTC. Its protein product is CASSGQGLAKNIQYF.